Following are 2 T cell receptor beta chains from one sample sequenced in a study of cytomegalovirus exposure and HLA in healthy donors. Primers: 60 Vbeta forward and 13 Jbeta reverse. Clones were sequenced by immunoSEQ multiplex PCR, and TCRdb holds only the in-frame ones, with some missing. The sample comprises approximately 100,000 clones, more than 60% of which are singletons, and 2% to 3% rests with the top ten. Sequencing was performed on PBMCs. All receptors come from a female donor in good health and CMV-seronegative.

CDR3 sequence: CASRPGARDEKLFF. The CDR3 nucleotides read TGTGCCAGTAGGCCGGGAGCCAGGGACGAAAAACTGTTTTTT. This chain joins TRBV19 and TRBJ1-4, with a tentative D call TRBD1 (5 bases). From germline, CDR1 is LNHDA and CDR2 SQIVND (reference sequence). This CDR3 is 14 amino acids long. V gave up 6 bases and J gave up 8 bases, with 16 bases separating them.

Comments on this clone: The same CDR3 can be traced to other DNA sequences in this sample. The chain combines TRBV19 with TRBJ1-1; a possible D gene is TRBD1 (5 bases). CDR1 is LNHDA and CDR2 is SQIVND in the germline V gene (reference sequence). This CDR3 is 14 amino acids long. V was shortened by 3 bases and J by 2 bases, with 10 bases between the two germline ends. The CDR3 region has the DNA TGTGCCAGTAGTATGACGGGGGTTAACACTGAAGCTTTCTTT. Its translation: CASSMTGVNTEAFF.